This passage covers 18 T cell receptor beta chains from one sample sequenced in a study of control samples from healthy donors and cancer patients. The data were produced by immunoSEQ multiplex PCR, yet TCRdb's version contains in-frame clones alone and is incomplete. Of tens of thousands of clones listed, around 89% were seen once; the top ten hold approximately 15%. The sequenced sample consisted of blood. The receptors come from a woman aged 70 to 79 in good health.

The CDR3 is CASRSGSSPLHF. The CDR3 DNA sequence: TGTGCCAGCAGGAGCGGTAGTTCACCCCTCCACTTT. The rearrangement links TRBV12-3 or TRBV12-4 to TRBJ1-6, with no clear D. Trimming cost V 6 bases and J 9 bases, with 9 bases left between them. The CDR3 totals 12 residues.

This clone was detected only once. This chain links TRBV14 with TRBJ1-2; D is ambiguous. Trimming shortened V by 0 bases and J by 2 bases, and 16 bases separated the two germline ends. Germline values: CDR1 SGHDN, CDR2 FVKESK. The CDR3 is 17 residues long. CDR3 residues: CASSQDREIGVNYGYTF. In DNA, the CDR3 is TGTGCCAGCAGCCAAGATAGAGAAATCGGGGTAAACTATGGCTACACCTTC.

This clone was recorded a few times. CDR3 DNA: TGTGCCAGCAGTTTTAGGTATGGCGACCATGAGAGCACAGATACGCAGTATTTT. Its translation: CASSFRYGDHESTDTQYF. This chain joins TRBV28 and TRBJ2-3; D unclear. CDR1 is MDHEN and CDR2 is SYDVKM in the germline V gene. The CDR3 length is 18 residues. V gave up 3 bases and J gave up 0 bases, with 19 bases separating them.

The chain joins TRBV3-1 (or the pseudogene TRBV3-2) to TRBJ2-2; no clear D. CDR3 size: 15 residues. Per germline, CDR1 LGHDT and CDR2 YNNKEL (reference sequence). V was trimmed by 3 bases and J by 3 bases, leaving 11 bases between them. As DNA, the CDR3 is TGTGCCAGCAGCCAGGTTGGGGTCGACACCGGGGAGCTGTTTTTT. It is translated as CASSQVGVDTGELFF.

The chain joins TRBV23-1 to TRBJ1-2; 11 bases map to TRBD1. TRBV23-1 is sorted into the ORF group, with uncertain function. V trimming: 7 bases; J trimming: 10 bases; junction bases outside the gene matches: 11. This CDR3 region has 14 residues. The CDR3 bases are TGCGCCAGCACCAAAACGGACAGGGGGCAGGACTACACCTTC. This translates into CASTKTDRGQDYTF.

The V and J genes are TRBV7-9 and TRBJ1-5; 8 bases match TRBD1. The CDR3 loop spans 14 amino acids. Germline V gives CDR1 SEHNR, CDR2 FQNEAQ (reference sequence). After removal of 5 bases from V and 7 bases from J, the junction contained 7 bases not matched to a gene. The CDR3 is CASSGGTGGQPQHF. The CDR3 DNA follows: TGTGCCAGCAGCGGCGGGACAGGAGGACAGCCCCAGCATTTT.

This chain uses TRBV7-2 with TRBJ2-1, with 12 bases matching TRBD2. CDR1 and CDR2 (germline): SGHTA, FQGNSA. This CDR3 region has 16 residues. Unmatched junction bases numbered 6, after V lost 5 bases and J lost 4 bases. The CDR3 is CASSPETSGGYNEQFF. Written as DNA, the CDR3 is TGTGCCAGCAGCCCCGAGACTAGCGGGGGTTACAATGAGCAGTTCTTC.

The chain joins TRBV6-5 to TRBJ2-7; D gene uncertain. This CDR3 is 14 amino acids long. Germline V lookup: CDR1 MNHEY, CDR2 SVGAGI. V was cut by 7 bases and J by 1 base, with 14 bases left in between. CDR3 nucleotides: TGTGCCAGCAAAGAACTGGCCCAATCCTACGAGCAGTACTTC. This translates into CASKELAQSYEQYF.

The chain recombines TRBV5-8 with TRBJ1-6; D not certain. The CDR3 consists of 12 residues. CDR1 is SGHTS, CDR2 YDEGEE, per germline. V shed 4 bases and J shed 10 bases, with 9 bases lying between them. For the CDR3, the DNA is TGTGCCAGCAGCGGCCGGTCCTCACCCCTCCACTTT. Translated, it gives CASSGRSSPLHF.

This clone showed up just once. This chain uses TRBV10-3 with TRBJ1-1, with 9 bases lining up with TRBD1. The CDR3 spans 15 residues. The V gene end was trimmed by 6 bases and the J gene end by 6 bases; junction bases not matched to a gene: 11. Germline V CDR1 and CDR2: ENHRY, SYGVKD. The chain's CDR3 is CAISTPGQGSPEAFF. The CDR3 DNA sequence: TGTGCCATCAGCACACCGGGACAGGGCTCGCCTGAAGCTTTCTTT.

The gene calls are TRBV20-1 and TRBJ1-6; D is unclear. V lost 3 bases to trimming and J lost 0 bases, with 9 bases between them. CDR1 and CDR2 (germline): DFQATT, SNEGSKA (reference sequence). There are 15 residues in the CDR3. The CDR3 coding sequence is TGCAGTGCTAGTGAGGGAAACTCCTATAATTCACCCCTCCACTTT. Translation: CSASEGNSYNSPLHF.

V usage is TRBV5-1 and J usage is TRBJ2-6, with D uncertain. The CDR3 is 15 amino acids. Germline CDR1 is SGHRS and CDR2 is YFSETQ. V was clipped by 1 base and J by 0 bases, with 5 bases between them. CDR3 sequence reads: CASSLTVSGANVLTF. In DNA form, the CDR3 reads TGCGCCAGCAGCTTGACAGTCTCTGGGGCCAACGTCCTGACTTTC.

V is TRBV3-1 (or the pseudogene TRBV3-2) and J is TRBJ2-2; the D gene is possibly TRBD1 (6 bases). Germline V gene lookup returns CDR1 LGHDT and CDR2 YNNKEL (reference sequence). V lost 2 bases, J lost 6 bases, and 13 bases lay in between. The CDR3 loop spans 15 amino acids. CDR3 sequence reads: CASSQNTGSAGELFF. Written as DNA, the CDR3 is TGTGCCAGCAGCCAAAATACAGGGTCGGCCGGGGAGCTGTTTTTT.

This chain uses TRBV6-5 with TRBJ1-2, with D perhaps TRBD1 (5 bases). V lost 0 bases and J lost 5, with 16 bases in between. This CDR3 has 16 amino acids. Germline-derived CDR1 and CDR2 are MNHEY and SVGAGI. CDR3 loop: CASSYSDSPVGYGYTF. In nucleotides, the CDR3 is TGTGCCAGCAGTTACTCCGACAGCCCAGTGGGATATGGCTACACCTTC.

The V call is TRBV10-3, the J call TRBJ2-7; D remains unclear. With 1 base removed from V and 1 base from J, the gap between germline ends came to 2 bases. The CDR3 covers 12 residues. CDR1 is ENHRY and CDR2 is SYGVKD in the germline V gene. The CDR3 region is CAISELSYEQYF. DNA for the CDR3: TGTGCCATCAGTGAGTTGTCCTACGAGCAGTACTTC.

The chain recombines TRBV30 with TRBJ1-6, with TRBD1 as a possible D gene (6 bases). Trimming cost V 5 bases and J 5 bases, with 13 bases left between them. The CDR3 runs 14 residues. The germline V gene encodes CDR1 GTSNPN and CDR2 SVGIG (reference sequence). The CDR3 nucleotides read TGTGCCTGGGGGATTAGGGGGGATAATTCACCCCTCCACTTT. Translated: CAWGIRGDNSPLHF. The full variable domain, with the rest looked up from reference TRBV30 and TRBJ1-6, is SQTIHQWPATLVQPVGSPLSLECTVEGTSNPNLYWYRQAAGRGLQLLFYSVGIGQISSEVPQNLSASRPQDRQFILSSKKLLLSDSGFYLCAWGIRGDNSPLHFGNGTRLTVT.

The V gene is TRBV6-6, the J gene TRBJ1-5; 7 nucleotides line up with TRBD1. V shed 0 bases and J 3 bases; nucleotides not matched to a gene: 5. The CDR3 loop spans 16 amino acids. CDR1 is MNHNY, CDR2 SVGAGI, per germline (reference sequence). The CDR3 DNA reads TGTGCCAGCAGTTACTCAACACAGGGGATCAATCAGCCCCAGCATTTT. Translating gives CASSYSTQGINQPQHF.

CDR3 bases: TGTGCCAGCAGCTTGGACAATAACTATGGCTACACCTTC. Translated: CASSLDNNYGYTF. This chain connects TRBV5-4 to TRBJ1-2; D is uncertain. CDR3 length equals 13 residues. CDR1 is SGHNT and CDR2 is YYREEE in the germline V gene (reference sequence). The ends were cut back, 0 bases at V and 1 base at J, with 4 bases in the middle.